One and the same sample provided the 32 T cell receptor beta chains below, sequenced in a study of shared clonotypes between healthy human individuals (dated by TCRdb to between 2020 and 2021). CD8 naive samples were CD45RO-negative cells positively selected for CCR7, giving a CD45RA+CCR7+ population that excluded TemRA cells. The library was generated by the immunoSEQ multiplex PCR assay. In TCRdb, the immuneACCESS table is reduced to in-frame sequences with V and J assigned. These tables do not hold every clone; where another copy was compared, an unresolved V gene accounts for under half, and the others remain unexplained. The sample contains about 800,000 clones, roughly 96% of them found a single time. Of the sample, around 0.21% is held by the ten largest clones. The sample consisted of naive CD8+ T cells sorted from blood. The cell subset or site label, read with the paper, signifies: CD45RA+CCR7+. These receptors were taken from a young man in good health.

This CDR3 reads CASSLSARRSSYEQYF. CDR3 DNA: TGTGCCAGCAGCTTATCGGCCCGGCGGAGCTCCTACGAGCAGTACTTC. The chain has TRBV7-9 and TRBJ2-7; no clear D. This CDR3 has 16 amino acids. Germline V lookup: CDR1 SEHNR, CDR2 FQNEAQ (reference sequence). V lost 2 bases, J lost 0 bases, and 14 bases lay in between.

The V gene is TRBV9, the J gene TRBJ2-2, with a weak D call TRBD2 (6 bases). Germline CDR1 SGDLS, CDR2 YYNGEE. V lost 4 bases and J lost 0, with 16 bases in between. The CDR3 is made up of 17 amino acids. The CDR3 spells CASSHSLAAANTGELFF. CDR3 coding DNA: TGTGCCAGCAGCCACAGCTTAGCGGCAGCGAACACCGGGGAGCTGTTTTTT.

The V call is TRBV29-1, the J call TRBJ2-7; D perhaps matches TRBD1 (6 bases). The V and J ends lost 2 bases and 7 bases respectively, with 12 bases between them. CDR1 SQVTM and CDR2 ANQGSEA come from the germline V gene. The CDR3 contains 12 residues. DNA for the CDR3: TGCAGCGTTGAACTCAGGGGCGGGGAGCAGTACTTC. This sequence encodes CSVELRGGEQYF.

V is TRBV5-5 and J is TRBJ2-1; D is unresolved. CDR3 length: 13 residues. Trimming removed 0 bases at V and 2 bases at J, with 3 bases between. The V gene's germline CDR1 is SGHKS and CDR2 YYEKEE (reference sequence). CDR3 coding DNA: TGTGCCAGCAGCTTGGGGGCCTACAATGAGCAGTTCTTC. It yields the protein CASSLGAYNEQFF.

The genes are TRBV5-4 and TRBJ1-4, with D perhaps TRBD1 (5 bases). Germline V gene data show CDR1 as SGHNT and CDR2 as YYREEE (reference sequence). V was clipped by 0 bases and J by 7 bases, with 10 bases between them. This CDR3 region has 14 residues. The CDR3 spells CASSLGGVREKLFF. The DNA of the CDR3 is TGTGCCAGCAGCTTGGGAGGGGTGCGTGAAAAACTGTTTTTT.

The V gene is TRBV11-2, the J gene TRBJ2-1, with 7 positions matching TRBD1. CDR3 length: 18 residues. The germline CDR1 and CDR2 sequences are SGHAT and FQNNGV. After removal of 7 bases from V and 3 bases from J, the junction contained 18 bases not matched to a gene. As DNA, the CDR3 is TGTGCCAGCAAAGACTACGACGCCGGGACAGACGACTACAATGAGCAGTTCTTC. It yields the protein CASKDYDAGTDDYNEQFF.

This chain joins TRBV19 and TRBJ2-1; TRBD2 agrees at 7 bases. This CDR3 is built from 16 residues. V shed 5 bases and J 7 bases; nucleotides not matched to a gene: 14. CDR1 and CDR2 from the germline V gene are LNHDA and SQIVND (reference sequence). As DNA, the CDR3 is TGTGCCAGTAGTGGGACGTGGGGAGGGCCGGGAAATGAGCAGTTCTTC. This encodes CASSGTWGGPGNEQFF.

The gene calls are TRBV9 and TRBJ2-7, with TRBD2 identical over 12 bases. With V trimmed by 4 bases and J by 3 bases, 8 bases remained unmatched. Germline V gene lookup returns CDR1 SGDLS and CDR2 YYNGEE. The length of the CDR3 is 16 residues. The chain's CDR3 is CASSPSGLAGLYEQYF. The CDR3, as DNA: TGTGCCAGCAGCCCCTCGGGACTAGCGGGCCTCTACGAGCAGTACTTC.

This chain uses TRBV14 with TRBJ2-7; a possible D gene is TRBD2 (5 bases). Germline V gives CDR1 SGHDN, CDR2 FVKESK. Trimming took off 4 bases at V and 7 bases at J, with 11 bases between the two ends. The CDR3 is 12 amino acids. CDR3 DNA sequence: TGTGCCAGCAGCCTCTTCCGGGATGAGCAGTACTTC. Its protein is CASSLFRDEQYF.

This sequence joins TRBV7-9 and TRBJ2-1; 9 nucleotides agree with TRBD2. Germline CDR1 reads SEHNR; CDR2 reads FQNEAQ (reference sequence). V shed 10 bases, J shed 9 bases, and the junction held 13 bases outside the gene matches. This CDR3 contains 14 residues. The CDR3 region is CANAASGVRGEQFF. CDR3 nucleotide sequence: TGTGCCAACGCGGCTAGCGGGGTAAGAGGTGAGCAGTTCTTC.

Concerning this clone itself: This CDR3 is also generated by other DNA sequences in the sample. The V gene is TRBV11-2, the J gene TRBJ2-7, with D possibly TRBD2 on 6 matching bases. Germline V CDR1 and CDR2: SGHAT, FQNNGV. The V end was cut by 3 bases, the J end by 3 bases, with 12 bases between. The CDR3 has 14 amino acids. The CDR3 nucleotides read TGTGCCAGCAGCTTGGTCGGGACTTACTACGAGCAGTACTTC. Translation: CASSLVGTYYEQYF.

This rearrangement joins TRBV7-9 to TRBJ2-7; possible D gene TRBD1, 5 bases. CDR3 length equals 13 residues. Germline lookup yields CDR1 SEHNR and CDR2 FQNEAQ (reference sequence). V lost 8 bases and J 2 bases, leaving 13 bases between the germline ends. The CDR3 loop reads CASGRQRPYEQYF. CDR3 DNA: TGTGCCAGCGGTAGACAGCGTCCCTACGAGCAGTACTTC.

The V call is TRBV18, the J call TRBJ2-5; D may be TRBD1 (7 bases). CDR3 length: 15 residues. Between the trimmed V and J ends, which lost 5 bases and 4 bases, there was a span of 17 bases. Germline assignment: CDR1 KGHSH and CDR2 LQKENI. CDR3: CASSARGSGGETQYF. CDR3 in DNA: TGTGCCAGCTCAGCACGGGGGTCAGGGGGAGAGACCCAGTACTTC.

This chain joins TRBV25-1 and TRBJ2-7, with 7 bases that match TRBD1. The germline gives CDR1 MGHDK, CDR2 SYGVNS. The trim removed 4 bases at V and 7 bases at J, leaving 16 bases unmatched. This CDR3 region has 16 residues. The CDR3, as DNA: TGTGCCAGCAGTGGCCGACAGGGACAATGGCCCATAGAGCAGTACTTC. This gives the protein CASSGRQGQWPIEQYF.

J is TRBJ2-7 and V is TRBV4-1; 7 positions match TRBD1. With V trimmed by 0 bases and J by 2 bases, 1 base remained unmatched. This CDR3 comprises 14 residues. Germline CDR1 is MGHRA and CDR2 is YSYEKL. The CDR3 DNA is TGCGCCAGCAGCCAAGAGGACAGGACCTACGAGCAGTACTTC. Its translation is CASSQEDRTYEQYF.

The chain combines TRBV5-4 with TRBJ2-5; 10 bases align to TRBD1. The trim removed 3 bases at V and 8 bases at J, leaving 10 bases unmatched. Germline V gene sequence: CDR1 SGHNT, CDR2 YYREEE (reference sequence). CDR3 length: 15 amino acids. The CDR3 sequence is CASSSRDRGLDTQYF. In DNA, the CDR3 is TGTGCCAGCAGCTCCCGGGACAGGGGCTTGGACACCCAGTACTTC. The variable domain in full, with the rest retrieved from reference TRBV5-4 and TRBJ2-5, is ETGVTQSPTHLIKTRGQQVTLRCSSQSGHNTVSWYQQALGQGPQFIFQYYREEENGRGNFPPRFSGLQFPNYSSELNVNALELDDSALYLCASSSRDRGLDTQYFGPGTRLLVL.

This rearrangement joins TRBV15 to TRBJ2-7, with 11 positions matching TRBD1. The CDR3 loop spans 16 amino acids. J was trimmed by 2 bases and V by 0 bases; bases with no gene match: 3. Germline loops: CDR1 LNHNV, CDR2 YYDKDF (reference sequence). CDR3 region: CATSRDAGQGAYEQYF. CDR3 in DNA: TGTGCCACCAGCAGAGATGCGGGACAGGGGGCCTACGAGCAGTACTTC. Supplemented by reference TRBV15 and TRBJ2-7, the full variable domain reads DAMVIQNPRYQVTQFGKPVTLSCSQTLNHNVMYWYQQKSSQAPKLLFHYYDKDFNNEADTPDNFQSRRPNTSFCFLDIRSPGLGDTAMYLCATSRDAGQGAYEQYFGPGTRLTVT.

The V gene is TRBV18, the J gene TRBJ2-5; D not certain. CDR1 is KGHSH, CDR2 LQKENI, per germline. This CDR3 spans 12 amino acids. The V and J ends lost 6 bases and 0 bases respectively, with 5 bases between them. DNA for the CDR3: TGTGCCAGCTCCCAAAACCAAGAGACCCAGTACTTC. This encodes CASSQNQETQYF.

For this clone: Other DNA sequences in the sample encode the same CDR3. This chain links TRBV9 with TRBJ2-7; D is unclear. Between the trimmed V and J ends, which lost 3 bases and 1 base, there was a span of 2 bases. From germline, CDR1 is SGDLS and CDR2 YYNGEE. The CDR3 is made up of 11 amino acids. The CDR3 region is CASSASYEQYF. CDR3 sequence (DNA): TGTGCCAGCAGCGCTTCCTACGAGCAGTACTTC.

The CDR3 spells CASTPRTSGTDTQYF. In DNA, the CDR3 is TGCGCCAGCACCCCCCGGACTAGCGGCACAGATACGCAGTATTTT. The chain carries TRBV5-1 and TRBJ2-3; 9 bases fit TRBD2. Unmatched junction bases numbered 6, after V lost 6 bases and J lost 1 base. The CDR3 is 15 residues long. Germline values: CDR1 SGHRS, CDR2 YFSETQ.

The V gene is TRBV28, the J gene TRBJ2-1; no clear D. V gave up 5 bases and J gave up 8 bases, with 31 bases separating them. CDR1 is MDHEN and CDR2 is SYDVKM in the germline V gene. The CDR3 loop spans 19 amino acids. CDR3 bases: TGTGCCAGCAGTCACCTAGGACGGCTTGAGAAGAACCGTCACCATGAGCAGTTCTTC. It yields the protein CASSHLGRLEKNRHHEQFF.

The CDR3 sequence: CASTPRTYRGDEQYF. In DNA form, the CDR3 reads TGTGCCAGCACCCCAAGGACCTACCGAGGGGACGAGCAGTACTTC. The chain couples TRBV28 to TRBJ2-7; the D call may be TRBD1 or TRBD2 (5 bases each). V lost 7 bases and J lost 5, with 21 bases in between. This CDR3 has 15 residues. From germline, CDR1 is MDHEN and CDR2 SYDVKM.

This chain connects TRBV6-1 to TRBJ1-1; D not resolved. The CDR3 has 12 residues. The V gene's germline CDR1 is MNHNS and CDR2 SASEGT. V dropped 7 bases and J dropped 4 bases, with 10 bases sitting between them. The CDR3 nucleotides read TGTGCCAGCACATATTTGAGCACTGAAGCTTTCTTT. Translated, it gives CASTYLSTEAFF.

V gene TRBV7-2 combines with J gene TRBJ1-5; D call uncertain. Germline-derived CDR1 and CDR2 are SGHTA and FQGNSA. The V end was cut by 6 bases, the J end by 2 bases, with 11 bases between. CDR3 length equals 14 residues. CDR3 protein: CASRLDWGNQPQHF. DNA for the CDR3: TGTGCCAGCAGGCTAGACTGGGGCAATCAGCCCCAGCATTTT.

J is TRBJ2-7 and V is TRBV27, with unresolved D. Germline CDR1 MNHEY, CDR2 SMNVEV (reference sequence). The CDR3 runs to 13 residues. The V end lost 5 bases, the J end lost 0 bases, and 8 bases lay between the germline ends. CDR3 protein: CASSPRLSYEQYF. The CDR3 coding sequence is TGTGCCAGCAGTCCTCGTCTCTCCTACGAGCAGTACTTC.

V gene TRBV29-1 combines with J gene TRBJ2-7, with D perhaps TRBD1 (5 bases). This CDR3 has 13 residues. Germline lookup yields CDR1 SQVTM and CDR2 ANQGSEA. Between the trimmed V and J ends, which lost 6 bases and 3 bases, there was a span of 15 bases. CDR3 DNA sequence: TGCAGCGTCTTTGCTAACGGACACTACGAGCAGTACTTC. Its protein is CSVFANGHYEQYF.

This clone was observed a single time. This chain joins TRBV27 and TRBJ2-7, with a possible D match to TRBD2 (5 bases). With 3 bases removed from V and 1 base from J, the gap between germline ends came to 7 bases. The length of the CDR3 is 13 residues. CDR1 MNHEY and CDR2 SMNVEV come from the germline V gene (reference sequence). The CDR3 here is CASSLRRSYEQYF. The CDR3 nucleotides read TGTGCCAGCAGTTTGAGGAGGTCCTACGAGCAGTACTTC.

V usage is TRBV29-1 and J usage is TRBJ2-7; D may be TRBD2 (5 bases). The CDR3 has 13 amino acids. In germline, CDR1 is SQVTM, CDR2 ANQGSEA. Between the trimmed V and J ends, which lost 4 bases and 0 bases, there was a span of 10 bases. In DNA form, the CDR3 reads TGCAGCGTTGGAGACTACTCCTCCTACGAGCAGTACTTC. This codes for CSVGDYSSYEQYF.

This sequence joins TRBV5-8 and TRBJ2-5; 7 positions match TRBD1. There are 15 residues in the CDR3. Germline V gene data show CDR1 as SGHTS and CDR2 as YDEGEE. The trim removed 3 bases at V and 7 bases at J, leaving 12 bases unmatched. The CDR3 region is CASSSTTGFDGTQYF. The DNA of the CDR3 is TGTGCCAGCAGCTCTACGACAGGGTTTGACGGGACCCAGTACTTC.

The chain employs TRBV7-6 and TRBJ2-7, with 14 nucleotides matching TRBD2. The CDR3 consists of 17 residues. Germline V lookup: CDR1 SGHVS, CDR2 FNYEAQ. J was trimmed by 6 bases and V by 5 bases; bases with no gene match: 12. CDR3 DNA: TGTGCCAGCAGCCTAACGACTAGCGGGAGGGATGAGGGCGAGCAGTACTTC. Protein sequence: CASSLTTSGRDEGEQYF.

This chain connects TRBV27 to TRBJ1-5, with TRBD1 matching over 7 bases. This CDR3 comprises 14 residues. V lost 5 bases, J lost 4 bases, and 5 bases stayed unmatched. Germline CDR1 and CDR2: MNHEY and SMNVEV (reference sequence). The CDR3, as DNA: TGTGCCAGCAGTCGGGACAGCGTGAATCAGCCCCAGCATTTT. Protein sequence: CASSRDSVNQPQHF.

The chain employs TRBV9 and TRBJ2-1; 8 bases are shared with TRBD1. The trim removed 7 bases at V and 9 bases at J, leaving 9 bases unmatched. There are 13 residues in the CDR3. Per the germline V gene, CDR1 is SGDLS and CDR2 is YYNGEE. The CDR3 DNA sequence: TGTGCCAGCGGGACAGGCGATACCTTTGAGCAGTTCTTC. Protein product: CASGTGDTFEQFF. The full variable domain, in which reference TRBV9 and TRBJ2-1 provide the parts outside the CDR3, is DSGVTQTPKHLITATGQRVTLRCSPRSGDLSVYWYQQSLDQGLQFLIQYYNGEERAKGNILERFSAQQFPDLHSELNLSSLELGDSALYFCASGTGDTFEQFFGPGTRLTVL.